This T cell receptor beta chain stems from a study of vaccination and CD4 T cells after COVID-19. At the Johns Hopkins FTIC core, DNA taken from cultured CD4+ T cells was sequenced by way of the Oncomine TCR Beta short-read assay. TCRdb analysed the PCR reads with MiXCR anew, one entry per CDR3 protein. The profile covers about 5,300 distinct CDR3 sequences, with over 25% appearing a single time and nearly 25% taken by the ten largest. General study findings and limits: Investigators enrolled relatively few convalescent patients and included no early post-infection timepoints.

This clonotype was observed a few times. Its antigen is undetermined. Germline V gives CDR1 LGHNA, CDR2 YNFKEQ. V gave up 0 bases and J gave up 0 bases; unmatched junction bases: 5. The CDR3 runs 18 residues. Treatment indicated: roughly nine-day PBMC culture with coronavirus spike peptide pools or control peptides (ViraFEST assay). Patients returned positive PCR results between March and December 2020, earlier than US Alpha, Beta and Delta variants. The material was CD4+ T cells from blood, cultured in vitro, obtained after SARS-CoV-2 vaccination. This chain uses TRBV4-2 with TRBJ2-7, with TRBD2 matching over 13 bases. The receptor was isolated from a human donor who had recovered from COVID-19. CDR3 loop: CASSQDGTSGTTSYEQYF. The CDR3 coding sequence is TGTGCCAGCAGCCAAGACGGGACTAGCGGGACCACCTCCTACGAGCAGTACTTC.